This T cell receptor (beta chain) is from a study of T cell responses to AZD1222 COVID-19 vaccine. This CDR3 has 15 amino acids. Trimming removed 0 bases at V and 2 bases at J, with 10 bases between. The V gene's germline CDR1 is MNHEY and CDR2 SVGAGI. Profiling relied on immunoSEQ multiplex PCR, and the TCRdb table lists in-frame clones only, not all of them. The repertoire holds roughly 260,000 clones, 93% seen once, with around 0.58% in the top ten. This material consisted of peripheral blood, taken on day 0 of AZD1222 vaccination. This clonotype was sampled from an adult in good health. V and J are TRBV6-5 and TRBJ1-2, with D possibly being TRBD1 (6 bases). CDR3 amino acids: CASSYSAGENYGYTF. The DNA of the CDR3 is TGTGCCAGCAGTTACTCGGCAGGGGAGAACTATGGCTACACCTTC.